This T cell receptor beta chain was sequenced in a study of somatic mutations in cytotoxic T cells in rheumatoid arthritis. Looking at the study overall: Blood from the patient (around 27 ml EDTA) was drawn right after diagnosis, pretreatment.

Details on this clone: Its specificity is not known.

In the authors' workflow: The authors rarely found patient CD8+ clones larger than 1% matching published virus-specific TCRB sequences. Generated by immunoSEQ multiplex PCR, the TCRdb table keeps only in-frame clones and is missing some. The V and J calls and the clone size are those of that table, but D and trimming were determined from the DNA. The sample lists about 18,000 clones, around four fifths occurring once. Notes on the study in general: Each of about an eighth of the 65 patients had a largest CD8+ clone that made up more than 20% of CD8+ cells.

This sequence was found in an adult with rheumatoid arthritis. Sequenced material: CD8+ T cells sorted from blood.

The DNA of the CDR3 is TGTGCCAGCAGCTTCCGGGACCTCCCCGGGGAGCTGTTTTTT. It specifies CASSFRDLPGELFF. The gene calls are TRBV11-3 and TRBJ2-2; tentatively, D is TRBD1 or TRBD2 (5 bases each). Germline V gene data show CDR1 as SGHNT and CDR2 as YENEEA. V was shortened by 3 bases and J by 6 bases, with 11 bases between the two germline ends. The CDR3 contains 14 residues. Based on the CDR3 plus reference TRBV11-3 and TRBJ2-2, the full variable domain is EAGVVQSPRYKIIEKKQPVAFWCNPISGHNTLYWYLQNLGQGPELLIRYENEEAVDDSQLPKDRFSAERLKGVDSTLKIQPAELGDSAVYLCASSFRDLPGELFFGEGSRLTVL.